The 7 T cell receptor beta chains listed next were all sequenced from one sample in a study of blood T cell repertoires in COVID-19. The protocol was immunoSEQ multiplex PCR, while the TCRdb copy is restricted to in-frame clones and leaves out a portion. Of about 100,000 clones in the sample, 85% to 90% were seen once. The sequencing input was peripheral blood. The origin of the receptors is a human donor in a cohort sampled during active COVID-19.

The V and J genes are TRBV7-9 and TRBJ1-2; D may be TRBD1 (5 bases). Germline V CDR1 and CDR2: SEHNR, FQNEAQ (reference sequence). The CDR3 covers 17 residues. Deletions cut 0 bases from V and 2 bases from J, with 16 bases between. CDR3 sequence: CASSLAPGLISNYGYTF. The CDR3 DNA reads as TGTGCCAGCAGCTTAGCCCCGGGACTTATTTCCAACTATGGCTACACCTTC. The whole variable domain, filled in from reference TRBV7-9 and TRBJ1-2, reads DTGVSQNPRHKITKRGQNVTFRCDPISEHNRLYWYRQTLGQGPEFLTYFQNEAQLEKSRLLSDRFSAERPKGSFSTLEIQRTEQGDSAMYLCASSLAPGLISNYGYTFGSGTRLTVV.

The chain employs TRBV3-1 (or the pseudogene TRBV3-2) and TRBJ1-5, with 8 bases identical to TRBD1. Germline-derived CDR1 and CDR2 are LGHDT and YNNKEL (reference sequence). V lost 2 bases and J lost 7; bases outside the gene matches: 4. The CDR3 covers 14 residues. The DNA for the CDR3 is TGTGCCAGCAGCCAATCCGGACAGGGCCAGCCCCAGCATTTT. It encodes CASSQSGQGQPQHF.

This clone was counted between two and nine times. V gene TRBV4-1 combines with J gene TRBJ1-1; the match to TRBD1 covers 9 bases. Germline V lookup: CDR1 MGHRA, CDR2 YSYEKL. CDR3 length: 16 residues. Trimming at V came to 4 bases and at J to 5 bases, leaving 11 bases not matched to a gene. This CDR3 is CASSPGGRTGATEAFF. Here the CDR3 DNA reads TGCGCCAGCAGCCCAGGAGGGAGGACAGGGGCAACTGAAGCTTTCTTT.

This rearrangement joins TRBV28 to TRBJ1-5; unclear D gene. CDR3 length: 14 amino acids. V was pared by 4 bases and J by 2 bases, with 9 bases between. Germline-derived CDR1 and CDR2 are MDHEN and SYDVKM. CDR3 nucleotide sequence: TGTGCCAGCAGTTCCCCTCCTGGCAATCAGCCCCAGCATTTT. Encoded protein: CASSSPPGNQPQHF.

In the case of this clone: Other DNA sequences from this sample encode an identical CDR3 as well. The chain is built from TRBV19 and TRBJ1-1, with D unresolved. This CDR3 comprises 14 residues. From germline, CDR1 is LNHDA and CDR2 SQIVND (reference sequence). The V gene lost 1 base and the J gene lost 2 bases, with 8 bases spanning the gap. In DNA, the CDR3 is TGTGCCAGTAGTATAGGTGGCAGTAACACTGAAGCTTTCTTT. It encodes CASSIGGSNTEAFF.

V is TRBV2 and J is TRBJ2-5; 11 nucleotides agree with TRBD1. Trimming removed 5 bases from V and 5 bases from J; junction bases left unmatched: 4. The CDR3 is 14 amino acids. Germline V gene sequence: CDR1 SNHLY, CDR2 FYNNEI. CDR3: CASSTDRGLETQYF. CDR3 sequence (DNA): TGTGCCAGCAGTACGGACAGGGGGCTGGAGACCCAGTACTTC.

The chain employs TRBV18 and TRBJ2-7; 8 nucleotides line up with TRBD1. Per the germline V gene, CDR1 is KGHSH and CDR2 is LQKENI. The ends lost 3 bases at V and 0 bases at J; junction bases unmatched: 7. This CDR3 spans 16 amino acids. The CDR3 DNA reads as TGTGCCAGCTCACCCCCCGACAGGGGTTCCTCCTACGAGCAGTACTTC. Translation gives CASSPPDRGSSYEQYF.